What follows are 27 T cell receptor beta chains derived from one specimen sequenced in a study of glioma-infiltrating T cells after dendritic cell vaccination. TCRdb's copy holds only in-frame clones and misses some; the assay was immunoSEQ multiplex PCR. The profile shows 45,000 to 55,000 clones, over 75% of them singletons. The sample here was blood, taken before dendritic cell vaccination. The receptor set was obtained from a human donor with glioblastoma.

For this clone: The junction departs from the called germline gene at one end, perhaps through a read error. The V call is TRBV7-7, the J call TRBJ2-5, with TRBD1 identical over 9 bases. From germline, CDR1 is SSHAT and CDR2 FNYEAQ (reference sequence). This CDR3 spans 15 amino acids. CDR3 nucleotide sequence: TGTGCTAGCAGCTTAGCCCGGACAGGGGAAGAGACCCAGTACTTC. Its translation: CASSLARTGEETQYF.

The rearrangement joins TRBV29-1 to TRBJ1-1, with D maybe TRBD1 (6 bases). The CDR3 covers 14 residues. CDR1 is SQVTM and CDR2 is ANQGSEA in the germline V gene. Here the CDR3 DNA reads TGCACCATCGATGGGGGGGCAGGGAACACTGAAGCTTTCTTT. Encoded protein: CTIDGGAGNTEAFF.

The V and J genes are TRBV18 and TRBJ1-4, with 11 positions matching TRBD1. Trimming removed 6 bases from V and 3 bases from J; junction bases left unmatched: 6. The CDR3 length is 16 residues. The germline CDR1 and CDR2 sequences are KGHSH and LQKENI. This CDR3 reads CASSWTGGAANEKLFF. CDR3 sequence (DNA): TGTGCCAGCTCTTGGACAGGGGGCGCGGCTAATGAAAAACTGTTTTTT. Based on the CDR3 plus reference TRBV18 and TRBJ1-4, the full variable domain is NAGVMQNPRHLVRRRGQEARLRCSPMKGHSHVYWYRQLPEEGLKFMVYLQKENIIDESGMPKERFSAEFPKEGPSILRIQQVVRGDSAAYFCASSWTGGAANEKLFFGSGTQLSVL.

This clone was seen just once. This chain connects TRBV4-3 to TRBJ2-1; 8 nucleotides agree with TRBD2. This CDR3 contains 13 residues. V dropped 3 bases and J dropped 8; count of bases not matched to a gene: 3. Germline V gives CDR1 LGHNA, CDR2 YSLEER. This CDR3 reads CASSHRGGDEQFF. CDR3 coding DNA: TGCGCCAGCAGCCACCGGGGGGGGGATGAGCAGTTCTTC.

The CDR3 is CAWSGGGGQPQHF. CDR3 nucleotide sequence: TGTGCCTGGAGTGGGGGAGGCGGACAGCCCCAGCATTTT. The rearrangement joins TRBV30 to TRBJ1-5; no clear D gene. There are 13 residues in the CDR3. V lost 1 base to trimming and J lost 7 bases, with 11 bases between them. Germline CDR1 and CDR2: GTSNPN and SVGIG (reference sequence).

The chain is built from TRBV5-1 and TRBJ2-1; TRBD2 is a possible D gene (5 bases). Germline lookup yields CDR1 SGHRS and CDR2 YFSETQ. The germline V and J ends were trimmed by 2 bases and 4 bases, with 13 bases remaining between them. The CDR3 has 15 amino acids. The CDR3: CASSLELAGYNEQFF. The CDR3 DNA reads as TGCGCCAGCAGCTTAGAGCTAGCCGGTTACAATGAGCAGTTCTTC.

The chain combines TRBV6-5 with TRBJ1-1; D is uncertain. The germline V and J ends were trimmed by 6 bases and 12 bases, with 23 bases remaining between them. Germline CDR1 reads MNHEY; CDR2 reads SVGAGI. This CDR3 is built from 14 residues. This CDR3 is CASSPKITDIRTFF. Written as DNA, the CDR3 is TGTGCCAGCAGCCCAAAAATAACCGACATTAGGACTTTCTTT.

The rearrangement joins TRBV30 to TRBJ2-5, with D hard to call. Germline assignment: CDR1 GTSNPN and CDR2 SVGIG (reference sequence). The CDR3 runs to 11 residues. The V and J ends lost 2 bases and 5 bases respectively, with 6 bases between them. The DNA of the CDR3 is TGTGCCTGGAGTCCCAGGGAGACCCAGTACTTC. It codes for CAWSPRETQYF.

This chain connects TRBV27 to TRBJ1-5; TRBD1 is a possible D gene (5 bases). Germline V gene data show CDR1 as MNHEY and CDR2 as SMNVEV (reference sequence). CDR3 size: 15 residues. Between the trimmed V and J ends, which lost 2 bases and 0 bases, there was a span of 8 bases. The CDR3 here is CASSLSQGSNQPQHF. Written as DNA, the CDR3 is TGTGCCAGCAGTTTAAGTCAGGGTAGCAATCAGCCCCAGCATTTT.

In this sample, this clone turned up once. V gene TRBV10-1 combines with J gene TRBJ2-7, with D uncertain. This CDR3 is built from 12 residues. The V and J ends lost 3 bases and 3 bases respectively, with 6 bases between them. Germline CDR1 is WNHNN and CDR2 is SYGVQD (reference sequence). CDR3 in DNA: TGCGCCAGCAGTGAAACCGGCTACGAGCAGTACTTC. Its protein product is CASSETGYEQYF.

The CDR3 nucleotides are TGTGCCAGCAAGATGGACAGCTATGGCTACACCTTC. Translation gives CASKMDSYGYTF. The V gene is TRBV2, the J gene TRBJ1-2, with a possible D match to TRBD1 (6 bases). Germline CDR1 reads SNHLY; CDR2 reads FYNNEI. V was trimmed by 7 bases and J by 4 bases, leaving 10 bases between them. This CDR3 is 12 amino acids long. Full variable domain (rest looked up from reference TRBV2 and TRBJ1-2): EPEVTQTPSHQVTQMGQEVILRCVPISNHLYFYWYRQILGQKVEFLVSFYNNEISEKSEIFDDQFSVERPDGSNFTLKIRSTKLEDSAMYFCASKMDSYGYTFGSGTRLTVV.

This clone was seen just once. V gene TRBV11-3 combines with J gene TRBJ2-1, with D maybe TRBD1 (6 bases). The V gene lost 1 base and the J gene lost 5 bases, with 12 bases spanning the gap. The CDR3 has 15 residues. Germline-derived CDR1 and CDR2 are SGHNT and YENEEA. The CDR3 DNA follows: TGTGCCAGCAGCTTAGGACAGGCTAGTAACAATGAGCAGTTCTTC. Encoded protein: CASSLGQASNNEQFF.

In its sample, this clone was seen a few times. This chain joins TRBV6-1 and TRBJ1-5; no definite D call. Germline V gene lookup returns CDR1 MNHNS and CDR2 SASEGT. Trimming pared 2 bases from V and 5 bases from J, leaving 7 bases between. This CDR3 is built from 13 residues. The CDR3 loop is CASSESSDQPQHF. The CDR3 DNA is TGTGCCAGCAGTGAATCTTCCGATCAGCCCCAGCATTTT.

The chain is built from TRBV9 and TRBJ2-3, with 13 bases that match TRBD2. Germline V gene sequence: CDR1 SGDLS, CDR2 YYNGEE. V was pared by 0 bases and J by 2 bases, with 3 bases of the junction left unmatched. This CDR3 region has 17 residues. The CDR3 DNA follows: TGTGCCAGCAGCGTAGCGGGACTAGCGGGGCTCACAGATACGCAGTATTTT. It translates to CASSVAGLAGLTDTQYF.

This CDR3 is CASSAAGPGGNEQFF. Written as DNA, the CDR3 is TGTGCCAGCAGTGCGGCAGGGCCGGGAGGCAATGAGCAGTTCTTC. The chain joins TRBV6-1 to TRBJ2-1, with TRBD2 identical over 7 bases. CDR1 is MNHNS and CDR2 is SASEGT in the germline V gene. J was trimmed by 6 bases and V by 4 bases; bases with no gene match: 9. The CDR3 runs to 15 residues.

The table lists this clone with a count of one. CDR3 sequence (DNA): TGTGCCACCAGCAGAGATCAGGGGGCAATCCTCTATGGCTACACCTTC. As protein: CATSRDQGAILYGYTF. This sequence joins TRBV15 and TRBJ1-2; 8 positions match TRBD1. The CDR3 covers 16 residues. J gave up 4 bases and V 0 bases, and 7 bases lay outside the gene matches. The germline gives CDR1 LNHNV, CDR2 YYDKDF (reference sequence).

The rearrangement joins TRBV10-1 to TRBJ1-6, with D tentatively TRBD1 (5 bases). Deletions cut 5 bases from V and 7 bases from J, with 9 bases between. Germline V gene data show CDR1 as WNHNN and CDR2 as SYGVQD (reference sequence). The CDR3 extends over 13 amino acids. The DNA for the CDR3 is TGCGCCAGCAGTCCTGACAGAAATTCACCCCTCCACTTT. It is translated as CASSPDRNSPLHF.

The rearrangement uses TRBV27 and TRBJ2-2; D gene ambiguous. The ends were cut back, 4 bases at V and 4 bases at J, with 7 bases in the middle. The CDR3 totals 13 residues. Germline V lookup: CDR1 MNHEY, CDR2 SMNVEV (reference sequence). The CDR3 DNA sequence: TGTGCCAGCAGTTATCCGGGCACCGGGGAGCTGTTTTTT. Translating gives CASSYPGTGELFF.

This chain joins TRBV18 and TRBJ1-2; 7 bases align to TRBD1. The CDR3 covers 13 residues. Germline V lookup: CDR1 KGHSH, CDR2 LQKENI. V lost 3 bases, J lost 3 bases, and 1 base stayed unmatched. The CDR3 loop is CASSPGTDYGYTF. CDR3 DNA sequence: TGTGCCAGCTCACCCGGGACAGACTATGGCTACACCTTC. The variable domain in full, with the rest retrieved from reference TRBV18 and TRBJ1-2, is NAGVMQNPRHLVRRRGQEARLRCSPMKGHSHVYWYRQLPEEGLKFMVYLQKENIIDESGMPKERFSAEFPKEGPSILRIQQVVRGDSAAYFCASSPGTDYGYTFGSGTRLTVV.

This clone was counted between two and nine times. This sample also contains other DNA sequences that code for the same CDR3. The gene calls are TRBV6-5 and TRBJ1-2; possibly TRBD1 for D (5 bases). Germline CDR1 and CDR2: MNHEY and SVGAGI. The length of the CDR3 is 12 residues. V lost 6 bases and J 5 bases, leaving 10 bases between the germline ends. The DNA for the CDR3 is TGTGCCAGCAGCTCAGGGTGGTATGGCTACACCTTC. Its protein product is CASSSGWYGYTF.

The chain carries TRBV5-5 and TRBJ1-5; D is unresolved. CDR3 size: 13 residues. Germline CDR1 is SGHKS and CDR2 is YYEKEE (reference sequence). Between the trimmed V and J ends, which lost 0 bases and 5 bases, there was a span of 6 bases. Here the CDR3 reads CASSLAGDQPQHF. The CDR3 nucleotides are TGTGCCAGCAGCTTGGCGGGAGATCAGCCCCAGCATTTT.

This clone has just a few counts. This chain uses TRBV5-6 with TRBJ2-1, with 7 bases matching TRBD2. V shed 1 base, J shed 6 bases, and the junction held 7 bases outside the gene matches. This CDR3 has 15 residues. Germline CDR1 and CDR2: SGHDT and YYEEEE. CDR3 DNA sequence: TGTGCCAGCAGCTTGCGGGCGGGGGTGATCAATGAGCAGTTCTTC. Translation: CASSLRAGVINEQFF.

The genes are TRBV5-4 and TRBJ1-6; 8 bases fit TRBD1. This CDR3 is 15 amino acids long. V was clipped by 3 bases and J by 10 bases; unmatched bases: 9. The germline gives CDR1 SGHNT, CDR2 YYREEE (reference sequence). The CDR3: CASSSGQGSRSPLHF. The CDR3 DNA sequence: TGTGCCAGCAGCTCCGGACAGGGCTCGCGATCACCCCTCCACTTT.

The V gene is TRBV6-6, the J gene TRBJ2-7; D gene ambiguous. Germline values: CDR1 MNHNY, CDR2 SVGAGI (reference sequence). Trimming left V 6 bases short and J 9 bases short, with 18 bases between. This CDR3 has 13 amino acids. The chain's CDR3 is CASSRDTSIGQYF. In nucleotides, the CDR3 is TGTGCCAGCAGCCGAGACACGTCCATAGGGCAGTACTTC.

The chain is built from TRBV10-3 and TRBJ2-7, with D perhaps matching TRBD2 (6 bases). Germline V gives CDR1 ENHRY, CDR2 SYGVKD. The CDR3 contains 14 residues. Between the trimmed V and J ends, which lost 2 bases and 6 bases, there was a span of 14 bases. The CDR3 DNA sequence: TGTGCCATCAGTGAGGCGGGGTCCTTCGGCGAGCAGTACTTC. Protein: CAISEAGSFGEQYF.

The chain joins TRBV2 to TRBJ2-6; no clear D gene. From germline, CDR1 is SNHLY and CDR2 FYNNEI. The CDR3 has 16 amino acids. Trimming stripped 4 bases from V and 0 bases from J, with 10 bases between. CDR3 bases: TGTGCCAGCAGTGGAGAACGGAGCTCTGGGGCCAACGTCCTGACTTTC. Translating gives CASSGERSSGANVLTF.

The CDR3 DNA follows: TGTGCCAGCAGCAAAGTTGCCTCTAGCTCTGGGGCCAACGTCCTGACTTTC. Its translation is CASSKVASSSGANVLTF. The rearrangement links TRBV21-1 to TRBJ2-6; TRBD2, the table's D call, lacks a check against the DNA. TRBV21-1 is marked as a pseudogene. The CDR3 is 17 residues long.